This TCR beta chain originates from a study of blood T cell repertoires in COVID-19. Overall study context: From the United States, Italy and Spain came samples of acute and convalescent COVID-19. Nucleic acid was either cDNA or gDNA, and it came from T cells, B-cell-depleted T cells, or PBMCs.

This clone has a handful of counts. Per the study methods: Estimated nucleated cell counts came from reference gene primer amplification. Clones were read by immunoSEQ multiplex PCR, and TCRdb kept only the in-frame ones, dropping some. Clone size and the V and J calls come from that table; the DNA yielded D and trimming. The data show about 26,000 clones, around 89% seen once. Trimming stripped 3 bases from V and 6 bases from J, with 15 bases between. The CDR3 is 15 residues long. CDR1 SNHLY and CDR2 FYNNEI come from the germline V gene. This chain connects TRBV2 to TRBJ1-5, with D unclear. What was sequenced was peripheral blood. The TCR comes from a man aged 65 to 85 with acute or convalescent COVID-19. The CDR3 spells CASSEVRSIRQPQHF. The CDR3 region has the DNA TGTGCCAGCAGTGAGGTCAGGTCGATTCGTCAGCCCCAGCATTTT.